The 19 T cell receptor beta chains below all came from one sample that was sequenced in a study of cytomegalovirus exposure and HLA in healthy donors. PCR was performed using 60 Vbeta and 13 Jbeta primers. Using immunoSEQ multiplex PCR, the repertoire was profiled, and TCRdb retains in-frame clones only, with some absent. The table has about 210,000 clones, roughly 87% seen once. The sequencing input was PBMCs. The receptors stem from a boy between 2 and 10 years old in good health and CMV-seronegative.

The gene calls are TRBV7-9 and TRBJ1-1, with D maybe TRBD1 (6 bases). This CDR3 contains 18 residues. Trimming stripped 5 bases from V and 0 bases from J, with 22 bases between. Germline CDR1 SEHNR, CDR2 FQNEAQ (reference sequence). CDR3 loop: CASSTSLGQGKMNTEAFF. The CDR3 DNA follows: TGTGCCAGCAGCACCTCCTTGGGGCAGGGGAAGATGAACACTGAAGCTTTCTTT.

The chain carries TRBV5-5 and TRBJ1-5; D possibly corresponds to TRBD1 (5 bases). V was clipped by 6 bases and J by 7 bases, with 17 bases between them. The length of the CDR3 is 14 residues. The V gene's germline CDR1 is SGHKS and CDR2 YYEKEE (reference sequence). In DNA, the CDR3 is TGTGCCAGCACCTTCGACAGACGAGACCAGCCCCAGCATTTT. Translating it yields CASTFDRRDQPQHF.

The sample holds a few counts of this clone. This chain uses TRBV5-4 with TRBJ2-7, with 7 positions matching TRBD1. J was trimmed by 4 bases and V by 4 bases; bases with no gene match: 5. The CDR3 length is 13 residues. In germline, CDR1 is SGHNT, CDR2 YYREEE (reference sequence). The chain's CDR3 is CASSPGTEYEQYF. For the CDR3, the DNA is TGTGCCAGCAGCCCCGGGACAGAGTACGAGCAGTACTTC. The variable domain in full, with the rest retrieved from reference TRBV5-4 and TRBJ2-7, is ETGVTQSPTHLIKTRGQQVTLRCSSQSGHNTVSWYQQALGQGPQFIFQYYREEENGRGNFPPRFSGLQFPNYSSELNVNALELDDSALYLCASSPGTEYEQYFGPGTRLTVT.

V and J are TRBV13 and TRBJ2-5; 9 bases fit TRBD1. The J call could be wrong; TRBJ2-7 is a better fit for the DNA end. The germline V gene encodes CDR1 PRHDT and CDR2 FYEKMQ (reference sequence). The CDR3 covers 15 residues. The CDR3 sequence is CASSRSGTGLYEQYF. As DNA, the CDR3 is TGTGCCAGCAGCCGATCCGGGACAGGGCTCTACGAGCAGTACTTC.

The chain couples TRBV19 to TRBJ2-5, with D perhaps TRBD1 (6 bases). The CDR3 is made up of 15 amino acids. V lost 3 bases and J 7 bases, leaving 18 bases between the germline ends. CDR1 is LNHDA, CDR2 SQIVND, per germline (reference sequence). Here the CDR3 reads CASSMGAGALRTQYF. CDR3 DNA: TGTGCCAGTAGTATGGGTGCAGGGGCCCTAAGGACCCAGTACTTC.

The V and J genes are TRBV5-1 and TRBJ2-7; perhaps TRBD2 as D (5 bases). The CDR3 runs 14 residues. V lost 3 bases and J lost 2, with 12 bases in between. Germline CDR1 reads SGHRS; CDR2 reads YFSETQ. The CDR3 sequence: CASSSREYTYEQYF. The CDR3 nucleotides are TGCGCCAGCAGCTCGAGGGAGTATACCTACGAGCAGTACTTC.

The V and J genes are TRBV9 and TRBJ2-3; the match to TRBD2 covers 8 bases. The CDR3 consists of 16 residues. V was clipped by 0 bases and J by 2 bases; unmatched bases: 5. Looked up from germline, CDR1 is SGDLS and CDR2 is YYNGEE. The CDR3 sequence is CASSVELAVSTDTQYF. In DNA form, the CDR3 reads TGTGCCAGCAGCGTAGAACTAGCGGTGTCCACAGATACGCAGTATTTT.

The chain is built from TRBV5-1 and TRBJ1-1; D remains unclear. Looked up from germline, CDR1 is SGHRS and CDR2 is YFSETQ. V was cut by 2 bases and J by 4 bases, with 12 bases left in between. There are 14 residues in the CDR3. The CDR3 loop reads CASSFGGEGTEAFF. The CDR3 nucleotides read TGCGCCAGCAGCTTCGGTGGGGAGGGCACTGAAGCTTTCTTT.

The rearrangement links TRBV30 to TRBJ2-3; D is unclear. The CDR3 runs 13 residues. CDR1 is GTSNPN and CDR2 is SVGIG in the germline V gene (reference sequence). Trimming shortened V by 0 bases and J by 2 bases, and 6 bases separated the two germline ends. The CDR3 coding sequence is TGTGCCTGGAGTGTTTCTCTCACAGATACGCAGTATTTT. It specifies CAWSVSLTDTQYF.

The chain couples TRBV5-1 to TRBJ1-5, with TRBD1 matching over 9 bases. Trimming cost V 0 bases and J 2 bases; bases outside gene matches: 3. The germline gives CDR1 SGHRS, CDR2 YFSETQ. The CDR3 loop spans 16 amino acids. This CDR3 is CASSLEGQGGNQPQHF. The CDR3 DNA is TGCGCCAGCAGCTTGGAGGGACAGGGAGGCAATCAGCCCCAGCATTTT. The variable domain in full, completed from reference TRBV5-1 and TRBJ1-5, reads KAGVTQTPRYLIKTRGQQVTLSCSPISGHRSVSWYQQTPGQGLQFLFEYFSETQRNKGNFPGRFSGRQFSNSRSEMNVSTLELGDSALYLCASSLEGQGGNQPQHFGDGTRLSIL.

This clone was seen a single time. The chain is built from TRBV5-1 and TRBJ2-7; unclear D gene. Germline values: CDR1 SGHRS, CDR2 YFSETQ. There are 14 residues in the CDR3. Trimming left V 4 bases short and J 0 bases short, with 11 bases between. The CDR3 protein is CASSLDGASYEQYF. As DNA, the CDR3 is TGCGCCAGCAGCCTAGATGGAGCCTCCTACGAGCAGTACTTC.

The chain combines TRBV19 with TRBJ2-1, with TRBD2 matching 10 bases. The germline CDR1 and CDR2 sequences are LNHDA and SQIVND (reference sequence). V gave up 5 bases and J gave up 4 bases; unmatched junction bases: 11. The CDR3 is 17 residues long. CDR3 nucleotide sequence: TGTGCCAGTAGTCCGGGACTAGCGCGAGGAGAATACAATGAGCAGTTCTTC. Protein product: CASSPGLARGEYNEQFF. Complete variable domain (other parts from reference TRBV19 and TRBJ2-1): DGGITQSPKYLFRKEGQNVTLSCEQNLNHDAMYWYRQDPGQGLRLIYYSQIVNDFQKGDIAEGYSVSREKKESFPLTVTSAQKNPTAFYLCASSPGLARGEYNEQFFGPGTRLTVL.

The genes are TRBV5-5 and TRBJ1-6, with a possible D match to TRBD1 (5 bases). The germline V gene encodes CDR1 SGHKS and CDR2 YYEKEE (reference sequence). CDR3 size: 14 residues. V was pared by 5 bases and J by 8 bases, with 14 bases between. In DNA, the CDR3 is TGTGCCAGCAGTAGGCCGGGGGAGGATTCACCCCTCCACTTT. This gives the protein CASSRPGEDSPLHF.

The chain recombines TRBV6-1 with TRBJ1-1; 7 bases fit TRBD1. Germline lookup yields CDR1 MNHNS and CDR2 SASEGT. Germline trimming cut 10 bases from V and 6 bases from J; bases unmatched to any gene: 11. The CDR3 spans 13 residues. CDR3 sequence (DNA): TGTGCCACAATGACAGGGTGGATGGCTGAAGCTTTCTTT. This translates into CATMTGWMAEAFF.

V usage is TRBV7-6 and J usage is TRBJ2-3; a weak D match, TRBD2 (5 bases). This CDR3 is built from 11 residues. CDR1 SGHVS and CDR2 FNYEAQ come from the germline V gene. CDR3 region: CVTGNTDTQYF. CDR3 in DNA: TGTGTAACGGGAAACACAGATACGCAGTATTTT. Filled out from reference TRBV7-6 and TRBJ2-3, the complete variable domain reads GAGVSQSPRYKVTKRGQDVALRCDPISGHVSLYWYRQALGQGPEFLTYFNYEAQQDKSGLPNDRFSAERPEGSISTLTIQRTEQRDSAMYRCVTGNTDTQYFGPGTRLTVL.

For this clone: The sample contains more than one DNA sequence encoding this CDR3. The chain links TRBV2 to TRBJ2-3, with 12 positions matching TRBD2. Trimming took 5 bases from V and 2 from J; bases not matched to a gene: 5. This CDR3 has 16 amino acids. From germline, CDR1 is SNHLY and CDR2 FYNNEI. CDR3 residues: CASSMTSGRSTDTQYF. In DNA, the CDR3 is TGTGCCAGCAGTATGACTAGCGGGAGATCCACAGATACGCAGTATTTT.

V gene TRBV30 combines with J gene TRBJ1-5; no firm D call. Trimming took 0 bases from V and 7 from J, leaving 10 bases between them. The CDR3 contains 13 residues. Germline CDR1 is GTSNPN and CDR2 is SVGIG (reference sequence). Here the CDR3 DNA reads TGTGCCTGGAGTGTACGGGAGAAGCAGCCCCAGCATTTT. Protein product: CAWSVREKQPQHF.

The V gene is TRBV19, the J gene TRBJ1-5; TRBD1 matches 7 bases. Germline values: CDR1 LNHDA, CDR2 SQIVND (reference sequence). The CDR3 runs 14 residues. J was trimmed by 0 bases and V by 6 bases; bases with no gene match: 2. For the CDR3, the DNA is TGTGCCAGTAGGAGGGACAGTAGCAATCAGCCCCAGCATTTT. Encoded protein: CASRRDSSNQPQHF.

This clone was seen only a few times. In DNA, the CDR3 is TGTGCCAGCAGTTTAGACAGGGGCCGGATGCGCGAGCAGTACTTC. Its protein product is CASSLDRGRMREQYF. V usage is TRBV6-5 and J usage is TRBJ2-7; 8 bases map to TRBD1. Germline CDR1 and CDR2: MNHEY and SVGAGI. This CDR3 contains 15 residues. Losses at the gene ends were 4 bases for V and 6 bases for J; bases not matched to a gene: 11.